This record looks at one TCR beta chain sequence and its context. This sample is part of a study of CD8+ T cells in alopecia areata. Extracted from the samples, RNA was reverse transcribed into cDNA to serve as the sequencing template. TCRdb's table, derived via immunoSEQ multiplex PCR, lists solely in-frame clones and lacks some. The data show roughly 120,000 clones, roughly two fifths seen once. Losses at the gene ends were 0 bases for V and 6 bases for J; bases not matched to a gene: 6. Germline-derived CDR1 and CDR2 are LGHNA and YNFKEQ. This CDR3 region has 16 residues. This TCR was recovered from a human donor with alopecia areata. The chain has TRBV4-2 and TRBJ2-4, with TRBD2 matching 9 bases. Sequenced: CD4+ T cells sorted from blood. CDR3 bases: TGTGCCAGCAGCCAAGATGAGCGGGGGGACCGAAACATTCAGTACTTC. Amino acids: CASSQDERGDRNIQYF.